The 10 T cell receptor beta chains presented below share a single source sample, sequenced in a study of cytomegalovirus exposure and HLA in healthy donors. Produced via immunoSEQ multiplex PCR; TCRdb's table is partial and in-frame only. The profile shows 75,000 to 90,000 clones, around 96% of them singletons. Sequencing was carried out using PBMCs. The receptor source for this set is a man aged 18 to 29 in good health and CMV-seropositive.

This chain connects TRBV30 to TRBJ2-6; D is perhaps TRBD1 (5 bases). V lost 7 bases and J 1 base, leaving 17 bases between the germline ends. CDR1 GTSNPN and CDR2 SVGIG come from the germline V gene (reference sequence). The CDR3 is made up of 16 amino acids. Written as DNA, the CDR3 is TGTGCCTTCCGGGCAGGGTCTCTATCTGGGGCCAACGTCCTGACTTTC. This gives the protein CAFRAGSLSGANVLTF.

A few counts support this clone. V and J are TRBV6-4 and TRBJ2-7, with 9 bases matching TRBD2. The CDR3 runs 15 residues. The V gene's germline CDR1 is MRHNA and CDR2 SNTAGT. Losses at the gene ends were 0 bases for V and 9 bases for J; bases not matched to a gene: 9. The DNA for the CDR3 is TGTGCCAGCAGTGACTCGAATAGCGGGAGCTCCGTGCAGTACTTC. This gives the protein CASSDSNSGSSVQYF.

This chain uses TRBV5-1 with TRBJ1-1; 8 bases align to TRBD1. With V trimmed by 1 base and J by 7 bases, 3 bases remained unmatched. Germline V gene sequence: CDR1 SGHRS, CDR2 YFSETQ. The CDR3 contains 13 residues. In DNA, the CDR3 is TGCGCCAGCAGCTTGCAACAGGGGGGTGAAGCTTTCTTT. Encoded protein: CASSLQQGGEAFF.

The chain recombines TRBV27 with TRBJ1-1; D might be TRBD1 (6 bases). The germline V gene has CDR1 MNHEY and CDR2 SMNVEV (reference sequence). The CDR3 is 15 residues long. Trimming removed 5 bases from V and 2 bases from J, with 15 bases in between. As DNA, the CDR3 is TGTGCCAGCAGTCGAACGGACAGTCCCAACACTGAAGCTTTCTTT. This sequence encodes CASSRTDSPNTEAFF.

The chain carries TRBV2 and TRBJ2-3; D uncertain. This CDR3 spans 12 amino acids. Trimming pared 3 bases from V and 6 bases from J, leaving 7 bases between. CDR1 and CDR2 (germline): SNHLY, FYNNEI. The CDR3 sequence: CASSETLDTQYF. For the CDR3, the DNA is TGTGCCAGCAGTGAGACTCTGGATACGCAGTATTTT.

This chain links TRBV5-6 with TRBJ2-1; D is unclear. Trimming took 4 bases from V and 0 from J, leaving 14 bases between them. The CDR3 runs to 16 residues. The germline V gene has CDR1 SGHDT and CDR2 YYEEEE. CDR3 residues: CASSPGSYFSYNEQFF. DNA of the CDR3: TGTGCCAGCAGCCCCGGGTCCTATTTCTCCTACAATGAGCAGTTCTTC.

The CDR3 DNA reads as TGTGCCAGTAGTATCGGGACTAGCGGGAGAGGGTCCTACGAGCAGTACTTC. It codes for CASSIGTSGRGSYEQYF. The rearrangement uses TRBV19 and TRBJ2-7; 14 bases line up with TRBD2. The length of the CDR3 is 17 residues. Per the germline V gene, CDR1 is LNHDA and CDR2 is SQIVND (reference sequence). V dropped 3 bases and J dropped 1; count of bases not matched to a gene: 5. The whole variable domain, filled in from reference TRBV19 and TRBJ2-7, reads DGGITQSPKYLFRKEGQNVTLSCEQNLNHDAMYWYRQDPGQGLRLIYYSQIVNDFQKGDIAEGYSVSREKKESFPLTVTSAQKNPTAFYLCASSIGTSGRGSYEQYFGPGTRLTVT.

The V and J genes are TRBV7-3 and TRBJ2-7; TRBD2 aligns across 13 bases. Germline V gene data show CDR1 as SGHTA and CDR2 as FQGTGA. CDR3 length: 15 amino acids. The J segment lost 6 bases and the V segment lost 2 bases, leaving 4 bases of the junction unmatched. The CDR3 loop reads CASSLGLAGETEQYF. For the CDR3, the DNA is TGTGCCAGCAGCTTAGGACTAGCGGGAGAAACCGAGCAGTACTTC.

The genes are TRBV7-9 and TRBJ2-7, with 8 positions matching TRBD1. Losses at the gene ends were 5 bases for V and 1 base for J; bases not matched to a gene: 7. The CDR3 contains 15 residues. Per germline, CDR1 SEHNR and CDR2 FQNEAQ (reference sequence). CDR3 nucleotide sequence: TGTGCCAGCAGCGAGGACAGGGTAGCTTCCTACGAGCAGTACTTC. Protein sequence: CASSEDRVASYEQYF.

The chain recombines TRBV27 with TRBJ1-2; 10 bases map to TRBD1. The CDR3 sequence is 13 residues long. Per the germline V gene, CDR1 is MNHEY and CDR2 is SMNVEV (reference sequence). The V segment lost 7 bases and the J segment 4 bases; nucleotides outside the gene matches: 3. CDR3 protein: CASKRTGGYGYTF. For the CDR3, the DNA is TGTGCCAGCAAGAGGACAGGGGGCTATGGCTACACCTTC.